These 13 T cell receptor beta chains were all obtained from the same sample, sequenced in a study of blood T cell repertoires in COVID-19. Profiled with immunoSEQ multiplex PCR; TCRdb holds only in-frame clones, not every one. The table records approximately 500,000 clones, 85% to 90% of them present only once. The sequenced material came from PBMCs or T cells enriched from blood (not recorded which). These receptors were collected from a woman in her thirties or forties who had recovered from COVID-19.

This clone has just one count. The chain links TRBV27 to TRBJ1-1; D perhaps matches TRBD1 (5 bases). V lost 0 bases and J 4 bases, leaving 12 bases between the germline ends. CDR1 is MNHEY and CDR2 is SMNVEV in the germline V gene (reference sequence). The CDR3 has 15 amino acids. CDR3 nucleotides: TGTGCCAGCAGTTTATCGAAGGGACTGAGCACTGAAGCTTTCTTT. Amino acid sequence: CASSLSKGLSTEAFF.

Only one count was recorded for this clone. The V call is TRBV29-1, the J call TRBJ1-1; 7 positions match TRBD1. V shed 3 bases and J 0 bases; nucleotides not matched to a gene: 7. The germline gives CDR1 SQVTM, CDR2 ANQGSEA. The length of the CDR3 is 15 residues. The CDR3 loop is CSVDMGTVLNTEAFF. The CDR3 DNA reads TGCAGCGTTGACATGGGGACAGTGCTGAACACTGAAGCTTTCTTT. The variable domain in full, with the rest retrieved from reference TRBV29-1 and TRBJ1-1, is SAVISQKPSRDICQRGTSLTIQCQVDSQVTMMFWYRQQPGQSLTLIATANQGSEATYESGFVIDKFPISRPNLTFSTLTVSNMSPEDSSIYLCSVDMGTVLNTEAFFGQGTRLTVV.

The rearrangement joins TRBV5-5 to TRBJ1-4; 7 bases agree with TRBD1. The junction had 6 bases not matched to a gene; V was cut back by 3 bases and J by 7 bases. The CDR3 consists of 14 residues. Germline V gives CDR1 SGHKS, CDR2 YYEKEE (reference sequence). CDR3 coding DNA: TGTGCCAGCAGCTCGGGACAGTTGAGTGAAAAACTGTTTTTT. It codes for CASSSGQLSEKLFF.

This clone appeared a single time. CDR3 region: CASSKTVQETQYF. CDR3 nucleotide sequence: TGTGCCAGCAGCAAGACAGTGCAAGAGACCCAGTACTTC. V is TRBV7-2 and J is TRBJ2-5, with TRBD1 as a possible D gene (5 bases). Trimming stripped 5 bases from V and 2 bases from J, with 9 bases between. This CDR3 is built from 13 residues. Germline loops: CDR1 SGHTA, CDR2 FQGNSA. The full variable domain, its missing parts supplied by reference TRBV7-2 and TRBJ2-5, is GAGVSQSPSNKVTEKGKDVELRCDPISGHTALYWYRQSLGQGLEFLIYFQGNSAPDKSGLPSDRFSAERTGGSVSTLTIQRTQQEDSAVYLCASSKTVQETQYFGPGTRLLVL.

This chain joins TRBV5-1 and TRBJ2-2, with TRBD2 matching 7 bases. V trimming: 1 base; J trimming: 5 bases; junction bases outside the gene matches: 5. CDR1 and CDR2 (germline): SGHRS, YFSETQ. CDR3 length: 15 amino acids. CDR3 protein: CASSLRREGTGELFF. In DNA form, the CDR3 reads TGCGCCAGCAGCTTGAGAAGGGAGGGGACCGGGGAGCTGTTTTTT.

The chain joins TRBV18 to TRBJ1-1; TRBD1 aligns across 9 bases. The CDR3 loop spans 17 amino acids. V lost 4 bases and J lost 0; bases outside the gene matches: 9. Germline CDR1 KGHSH, CDR2 LQKENI. Here the CDR3 reads CASSLFLQGAMNTEAFF. The CDR3 nucleotides are TGTGCCAGCTCACTATTTCTACAGGGGGCCATGAACACTGAAGCTTTCTTT. The variable domain in full, with the rest retrieved from reference TRBV18 and TRBJ1-1, is NAGVMQNPRHLVRRRGQEARLRCSPMKGHSHVYWYRQLPEEGLKFMVYLQKENIIDESGMPKERFSAEFPKEGPSILRIQQVVRGDSAAYFCASSLFLQGAMNTEAFFGQGTRLTVV.

This rearrangement joins TRBV18 to TRBJ2-1; 10 bases are shared with TRBD2. Losses at the gene ends were 2 bases for V and 9 bases for J; bases not matched to a gene: 13. Germline V gene data show CDR1 as KGHSH and CDR2 as LQKENI. The CDR3 has 17 amino acids. CDR3 protein: CASSPRPASGSWAEQFF. CDR3 nucleotides: TGTGCCAGCTCACCAAGGCCGGCTAGCGGGAGTTGGGCTGAGCAGTTCTTC.

The rearrangement uses TRBV19 and TRBJ1-1; D not resolved. This CDR3 is built from 14 residues. Trimming took off 7 bases at V and 5 bases at J, with 17 bases between the two ends. CDR1 and CDR2 from the germline V gene are LNHDA and SQIVND (reference sequence). The CDR3 DNA reads as TGTGCCAGTAAGAAATGGAGGGCAGAAACTGAAGCTTTCTTT. Translation gives CASKKWRAETEAFF.

The chain couples TRBV29-1 to TRBJ2-5; possibly TRBD2 for D (6 bases). The V end lost 7 bases, the J end lost 4 bases, and 19 bases lay between the germline ends. Per the germline V gene, CDR1 is SQVTM and CDR2 is ANQGSEA. The CDR3 loop spans 14 amino acids. CDR3 amino acids: CSATPTSPRETQYF. The DNA for the CDR3 is TGCAGCGCCACACCGACTAGTCCTAGAGAGACCCAGTACTTC.

The DNA of the CDR3 is TGTGCCAGCAGCTTAGATCGAACGGGACTCAATCAGCCCCAGCATTTT. Its protein product is CASSLDRTGLNQPQHF. The V call is TRBV11-2, the J call TRBJ1-5, with D maybe TRBD1 (5 bases). The CDR3 totals 16 residues. Trimming removed 0 bases from V and 3 bases from J, with 12 bases in between. Germline CDR1 SGHAT, CDR2 FQNNGV.

The chain has TRBV4-3 and TRBJ1-1; D unclear. Between the trimmed V and J ends, which lost 0 bases and 5 bases, there was a span of 13 bases. Germline V CDR1 and CDR2: LGHNA, YSLEER. There are 15 residues in the CDR3. For the CDR3, the DNA is TGCGCCAGCAGCCAAGACGACCTTCGCGGAACTGAAGCTTTCTTT. Residues: CASSQDDLRGTEAFF.

This sequence joins TRBV23-1 and TRBJ1-2, with D maybe TRBD1 (6 bases). TRBV23-1 is reported as an ORF; its role is uncertain. The CDR3 covers 14 residues. Trimming took 2 bases from V and 4 from J, leaving 11 bases between them. CDR3 residues: CASSQPGQTYGYTF. The CDR3 bases are TGCGCCAGCAGTCAACCCGGACAGACCTATGGCTACACCTTC.

This chain connects TRBV3-1 (or the pseudogene TRBV3-2) to TRBJ2-7, with 7 nucleotides matching TRBD2. CDR1 is LGHDT, CDR2 YNNKEL, per germline (reference sequence). V lost 4 bases to trimming and J lost 0 bases; unmatched junction nucleotides: 3. The CDR3 loop spans 14 amino acids. CDR3 residues: CASSRSGDSYEQYF. The DNA of the CDR3 is TGTGCCAGCAGCCGAAGCGGGGACTCCTACGAGCAGTACTTC.